One and the same sample provided the 11 T cell receptor beta chains below, sequenced in a study of human T cells and chemical hapten exposure (dated by TCRdb to about 2021). In light of the paper, this sample's time point label describes: patch test 2, 6 weeks after DPC sensitization. In light of the paper, this sample's treatment or condition label describes: therapeutic diphenylcyclopropenone sensitization with weekly scalp DPC. Library method: RACE. TCRdb shows the sequencer as NextSeq 500. TCRdb trimmed public reads at Q25 via fastp, called clones via MiXCR and kept in-frame beta chains. Every CDR3 protein is listed once, alongside the most common genes and DNA of its rows. In this sample the table shows 360,000 or so distinct CDR3 sequences, under 6.5% of which occur a single time. The ten largest make up over 5.5% of the sample. This material consisted of whole blood, taken in connection with sensitization to the hapten diphenylcyclopropenone (DPC). These receptors all stem from a woman aged 18-29 years with alopecia areata. Some clones in this sample may be carry-over from other donors' samples.

There are a few counts of this clonotype. The J gene is TRBJ2-1, the V gene TRBV7-2; D may be TRBD2 (5 bases). In germline, CDR1 is SGHTA, CDR2 FQGNSA. Deletions cut 7 bases from V and 0 bases from J, with 13 bases between. The CDR3 is 15 residues long. This CDR3 reads CASIDRRSSYNEQFF. CDR3 nucleotides: TGTGCCAGCATAGATCGGAGGAGCTCCTACAATGAGCAGTTCTTC.

This clonotype was observed a handful of times. The chain couples TRBV6-2 or TRBV6-3 to TRBJ2-2; 11 bases are shared with TRBD2. This CDR3 contains 18 residues. Germline lookup yields CDR1 MNHEY and CDR2 SVGEGT. The ends lost 3 bases at V and 2 bases at J; junction bases unmatched: 8. CDR3 protein: CASSYDGTSGSNTGELFF. The CDR3 coding sequence is TGTGCCAGCAGTTATGACGGGACTAGCGGCTCTAACACCGGGGAGCTGTTTTTT.

This clonotype came up a few times. The rearrangement joins TRBV7-9 to TRBJ1-2; D gene uncertain. V lost 2 bases and J 0 bases, leaving 4 bases between the germline ends. Germline V lookup: CDR1 SEHNR, CDR2 FQNEAQ (reference sequence). The CDR3 length is 13 residues. The CDR3 reads CASSLMTNYGYTF. Written as DNA, the CDR3 is TGTGCCAGCAGCTTAATGACTAACTATGGCTACACCTTC.

There are many counts of this clonotype. The CDR3 nucleotides read TGCGCCAGCAGCACCCGCTGGGAAGGCGGTTCACCCCTCCACTTT. It translates to CASSTRWEGGSPLHF. V and J are TRBV5-1 and TRBJ1-6; unclear D gene. The CDR3 is 15 residues long. Germline CDR1 SGHRS, CDR2 YFSETQ. Deletions cut 4 bases from V and 9 bases from J, with 17 bases between.

This clonotype turned up a few times. This chain connects TRBV12-3 or TRBV12-4 to TRBJ2-7; D is possibly TRBD1 (6 bases). The CDR3 is 14 amino acids. The ends were cut back, 2 bases at V and 2 bases at J, with 10 bases in the middle. The CDR3 loop is CASSLQGRAYEQYF. The CDR3 nucleotides are TGTGCCAGCAGTTTACAGGGGAGAGCCTACGAGCAGTACTTC.

This clonotype has ten or more counts. The chain carries TRBV12-3 or TRBV12-4 and TRBJ1-5; perhaps TRBD1 as D (6 bases). There are 15 residues in the CDR3. V gave up 5 bases and J gave up 4 bases, with 15 bases separating them. The chain's CDR3 is CASSPSAGENQPQHF. CDR3 DNA sequence: TGTGCCAGCAGTCCTAGCGCAGGGGAGAATCAGCCCCAGCATTTT.

The sample holds a few counts of this clonotype. The rearrangement links TRBV4-3 to TRBJ2-3; D might be TRBD2 (5 bases). V was shortened by 0 bases and J by 5 bases, with 15 bases between the two germline ends. This CDR3 has 16 residues. From germline, CDR1 is LGHNA and CDR2 YSLEER. CDR3 region: CASSQDLTNAGDTQYF. The CDR3 coding sequence is TGCGCCAGCAGCCAAGATTTGACTAATGCGGGAGATACGCAGTATTTT.

The genes are TRBV20-1 and TRBJ1-4, with 7 bases identical to TRBD1. Germline-derived CDR1 and CDR2 are DFQATT and SNEGSKA (reference sequence). The ends lost 4 bases at V and 5 bases at J; junction bases unmatched: 1. The CDR3 covers 12 residues. The CDR3 DNA reads as TGCAGTGCTACAGGGGGAAATGAAAAACTGTTTTTT. Protein product: CSATGGNEKLFF.

This clonotype was counted ten times or more. V is TRBV6-2 or TRBV6-3 and J is TRBJ1-1; D not resolved. The germline V and J ends were trimmed by 2 bases and 9 bases, with 7 bases remaining between them. Germline CDR1 and CDR2: MNHEY and SVGEGT. The CDR3 sequence is 11 residues long. DNA for the CDR3: TGTGCCAGCAGTTACGGGGTGAAAGCTTTCTTT. Amino acid sequence: CASSYGVKAFF.

This clonotype was counted at least ten times. CDR3 DNA sequence: TGTGCCAGCAGCCCTACGGGGGAACGGGAGCAGTACTTC. Translation gives CASSPTGEREQYF. The chain is built from TRBV7-6 and TRBJ2-7; D possibly corresponds to TRBD2 (6 bases). In germline, CDR1 is SGHVS, CDR2 FNYEAQ. Deletions cut 5 bases from V and 7 bases from J, with 15 bases between. This CDR3 is built from 13 residues.

This clonotype was detected only a few times. The rearrangement links TRBV7-6 to TRBJ1-1; D uncertain. This CDR3 spans 14 amino acids. Germline CDR1 and CDR2: SGHVS and FNYEAQ. V was shortened by 4 bases and J by 0 bases, with 9 bases between the two germline ends. The CDR3 bases are TGTGCCAGCAGCTCAGATACAGTGAACACTGAAGCTTTCTTT. Translation: CASSSDTVNTEAFF.